The entry below gives a single TCR beta chain sequence along with its context. What antigen it recognizes has not been identified. No base quality values were provided; no much bigger clone lies one nucleotide off. The CDR3 starts with the cysteine, ends with the phenylalanine, and has 16 residues. The only DNA kept is the CDR3, 48 bases in frame from the first base. Taken from the germline V gene (reference sequence), the CDR1 and CDR2 loops are DFQATT and SNEGSKA. Trimming takes 1 base from V and 3 bases from J, and the germline ends sit 16 bases apart. This sample stems from a study of blood T cells in healthy people across ages (dated by TCRdb to the mid-2010s). With regard to the full study: Template switching captured roughly one uniquely barcoded TCR beta cDNA molecule per two T cells in model experiments. Two additional independent replicas of 1 million unique cDNA reads from the same blood draw were analyzed for two donors (one aged 18 to 30 and one aged 80 or older). To avoid experimental bias, donors of different ages were spread randomly across the sequencing lanes. Donors were grouped into four age groups: young (average roughly 17 years), middle-aged (about 40), aged (about 60) and long-lived (roughly 80). To track age-related changes in TCR beta repertoire diversity, the study relied on deep sequencing normalized with unique cDNA molecular identifiers. What the authors observed across the whole study: Compared with the aged group, more naive CD4+ T cells, fewer expanded clones and increased TCR diversity were shown by the long-lived group, suggesting age selection. Because donor CMV infection status was unknown, age-related changes in expanded clonotypes were potentially confounded. Observed TCR beta diversity correlated strongly with the percentage of naive T cells measured by flow cytometry. Estimates of total diversity based on one million sequenced T cells were considered lower bounds and underestimates. Conclusive comparison of naive and antigen-experienced compartments was prevented by the profiling of bulk unsorted PBMCs. Observed TCR beta diversity per million T cells fell roughly linearly with age, and a significant reduction was already apparent by age approximately 41.

The 35 to 40 donors, aged about 6 to 95 years, were systemically healthy Caucasian individuals from Russia. Roughly 11 milliliters of peripheral blood were drawn from each donor into EDTA-treated Vacutainer tubes. Ficoll-Paque density-gradient centrifugation was used to isolate PBMCs, with at least 7 million per sample. Total RNA was extracted from PBMCs with Trizol reagent, with at least 6 micrograms obtained per sample. For every donor, flow cytometry on a PBMC aliquot measured the percentage of naive CD45RAhigh/CD27high T cells. Receptor amplification or capture employed 5' RACE. Sequencing relied on an Illumina HiSeq 2500. A second PCR of about 7 to 12 cycles was performed with a sample-barcoded 5' primer and a J-beta primer mix. A template-switch 5' adaptor carrying 12 random nucleotides introduced a unique molecular identifier onto each TCR beta cDNA molecule. Each sample yielded at least 3 million CDR3-containing paired-end reads. First-strand cDNA was synthesized from all RNA with the Mint cDNA synthesis kit, primed by a TRBC-specific oligonucleotide. Following uracil-DNA glycosylase treatment, a first 18-cycle PCR with universal primers M1SS and BC2_uni_R was performed on all cDNA. From the authors' description of their analysis: Each sample was normalized by randomly selecting 1 million high-quality reads, each carrying a distinct molecular identifier. Instead of being binned into consensus sequences, reads that shared molecular identifiers were thrown out. MiTCR, run with a Q25 quality threshold and the strictest error-elimination algorithm, handled CDR3 identification, clonotype clustering and error correction. Lower-bound total TCR beta diversity was estimated with a nonparametric unseen species model using Euler transformation. The raw public reads went through TCRdb reprocessing: fastp at Q25, MiXCR clone calling, in-frame beta chains kept. Each entry is one CDR3 protein sequence, shown with its most common DNA and genes. It is TCRdb's table, rather than the study itself, that gives the V and J calls and clone size. This sample gives roughly 790,000 distinct CDR3 sequences in total; roughly two fifths of them show up just once. Jointly, the top ten make up more than 20% of the sample.

This sequence uses TRBV20-1 and TRBJ2-1; a weak D assignment points to TRBD2 (8 bases agree). Source material: blood. The sequence was obtained from a woman in her sixties in good health. The CDR3 in this case is CSARGGSGTDYNEQFF. The nucleotide sequence reads TGCAGTGCTAGAGGGGGTAGCGGGACAGACTACAATGAGCAGTTCTTC.